The sequence of this TCR beta chain was determined in a study of T cells after yellow fever vaccination. Study background: Where fractions had low cell numbers, libraries were prepared from them with the SMART-Seq v4 Ultra Low Input RNA kit.

This clonotype occurred many times. Its antigen is not known. Study-wide points: A faster peak, day 5 versus 15, was reached by the weaker secondary response. Subsequent to the booster, the majority of primary-vaccination clones reappeared (roughly 97% CD4, 85% to 90% CD8).

It was through 5'RACE template switching that TCR cDNA was made, with a universal primer site and UMIs added. A single record per CDR3 protein comes from TCRdb applying MiXCR to the 5' RACE reads. The table has 200,000 to 250,000 distinct CDR3 sequences, under 3.5% seen once. V lost 2 bases and J lost 2, with 7 bases in between. The germline V gene encodes CDR1 SGHNT and CDR2 YYREEE (reference sequence). This CDR3 has 13 amino acids. Sample: CD4+ T cells sorted from PBMCs, taken 10 days after the yellow fever booster vaccination. The sequence derives from a man aged 18 to 30 who received the YFV17D yellow fever vaccine. This sequence joins TRBV5-4 and TRBJ1-2, with TRBD1 as a possible D gene (6 bases). Here the CDR3 reads CASSFQGNYGYTF. The CDR3 DNA is TGTGCCAGCAGCTTTCAGGGGAACTATGGCTACACCTTC.